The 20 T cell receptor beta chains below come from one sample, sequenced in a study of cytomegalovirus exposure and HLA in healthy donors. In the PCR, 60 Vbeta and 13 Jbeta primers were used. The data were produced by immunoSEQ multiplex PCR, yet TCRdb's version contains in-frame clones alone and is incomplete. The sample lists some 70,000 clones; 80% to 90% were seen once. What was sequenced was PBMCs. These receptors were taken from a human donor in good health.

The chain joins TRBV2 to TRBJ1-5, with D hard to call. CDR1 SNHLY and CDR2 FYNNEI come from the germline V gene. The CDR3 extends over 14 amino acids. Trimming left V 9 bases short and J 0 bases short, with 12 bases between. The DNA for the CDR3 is TGTGCCAGTGCACCGGGGTATAGCAATCAGCCCCAGCATTTT. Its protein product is CASAPGYSNQPQHF. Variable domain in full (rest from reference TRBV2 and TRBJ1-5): EPEVTQTPSHQVTQMGQEVILRCVPISNHLYFYWYRQILGQKVEFLVSFYNNEISEKSEIFDDQFSVERPDGSNFTLKIRSTKLEDSAMYFCASAPGYSNQPQHFGDGTRLSIL.

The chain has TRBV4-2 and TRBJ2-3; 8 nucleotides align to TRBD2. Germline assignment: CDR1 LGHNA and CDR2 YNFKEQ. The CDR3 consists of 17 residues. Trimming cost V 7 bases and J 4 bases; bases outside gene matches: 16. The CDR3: CASTPTGGGLSPDTQYF. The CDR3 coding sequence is TGTGCCAGCACACCTACGGGCGGGGGGTTAAGCCCAGATACGCAGTATTTT.

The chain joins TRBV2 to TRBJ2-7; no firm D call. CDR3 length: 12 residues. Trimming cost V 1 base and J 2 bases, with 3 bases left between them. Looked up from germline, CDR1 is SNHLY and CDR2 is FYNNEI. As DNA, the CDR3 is TGTGCCAGCAGTGAAGGGCCCTACGAGCAGTACTTC. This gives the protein CASSEGPYEQYF.

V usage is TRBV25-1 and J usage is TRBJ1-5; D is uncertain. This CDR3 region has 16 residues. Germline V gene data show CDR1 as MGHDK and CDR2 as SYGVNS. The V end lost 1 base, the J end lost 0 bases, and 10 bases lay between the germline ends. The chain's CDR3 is CASSESGRSSNQPQHF. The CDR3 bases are TGTGCCAGCAGTGAATCAGGCAGGTCTAGCAATCAGCCCCAGCATTTT.

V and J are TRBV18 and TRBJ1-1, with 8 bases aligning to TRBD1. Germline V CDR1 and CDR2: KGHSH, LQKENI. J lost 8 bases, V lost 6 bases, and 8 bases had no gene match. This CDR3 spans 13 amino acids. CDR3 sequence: CASSPSGDREAFF. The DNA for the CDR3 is TGTGCCAGCTCCCCTTCCGGGGACAGGGAAGCTTTCTTT. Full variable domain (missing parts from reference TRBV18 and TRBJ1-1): NAGVMQNPRHLVRRRGQEARLRCSPMKGHSHVYWYRQLPEEGLKFMVYLQKENIIDESGMPKERFSAEFPKEGPSILRIQQVVRGDSAAYFCASSPSGDREAFFGQGTRLTVV.

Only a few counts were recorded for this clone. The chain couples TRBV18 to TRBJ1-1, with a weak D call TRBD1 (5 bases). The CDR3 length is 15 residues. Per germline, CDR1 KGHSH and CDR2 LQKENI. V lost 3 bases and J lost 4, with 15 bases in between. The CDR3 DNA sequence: TGTGCCAGCTCACCGCAGGAGGGGCGGGTCACTGAAGCTTTCTTT. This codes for CASSPQEGRVTEAFF.

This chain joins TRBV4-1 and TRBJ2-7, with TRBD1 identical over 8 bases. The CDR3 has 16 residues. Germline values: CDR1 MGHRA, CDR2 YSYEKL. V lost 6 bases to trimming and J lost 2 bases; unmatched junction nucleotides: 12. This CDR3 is CASRQQERTGTYEQYF. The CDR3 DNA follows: TGCGCCAGCAGACAACAAGAACGGACAGGGACCTACGAGCAGTACTTC.

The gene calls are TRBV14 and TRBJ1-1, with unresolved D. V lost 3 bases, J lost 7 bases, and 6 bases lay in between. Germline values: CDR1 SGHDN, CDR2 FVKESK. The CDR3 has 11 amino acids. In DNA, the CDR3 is TGTGCCAGCAGCCAGGGAGATGAAGCTTTCTTT. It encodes CASSQGDEAFF.

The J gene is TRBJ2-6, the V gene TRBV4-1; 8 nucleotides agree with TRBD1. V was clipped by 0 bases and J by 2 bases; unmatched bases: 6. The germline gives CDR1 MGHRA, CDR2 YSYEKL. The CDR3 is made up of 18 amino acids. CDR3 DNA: TGCGCCAGCAGCCAAGATTTCCCACAGGGGGCTGGGGCCAACGTCCTGACTTTC. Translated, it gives CASSQDFPQGAGANVLTF.

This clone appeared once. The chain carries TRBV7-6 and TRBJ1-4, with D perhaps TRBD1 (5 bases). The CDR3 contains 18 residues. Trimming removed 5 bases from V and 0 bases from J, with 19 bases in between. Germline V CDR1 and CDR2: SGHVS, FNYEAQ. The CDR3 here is CASSAGRALQATNEKLFF. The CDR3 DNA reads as TGTGCCAGCAGCGCAGGCCGGGCCCTACAGGCAACTAATGAAAAACTGTTTTTT. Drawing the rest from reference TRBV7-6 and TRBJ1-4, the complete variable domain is GAGVSQSPRYKVTKRGQDVALRCDPISGHVSLYWYRQALGQGPEFLTYFNYEAQQDKSGLPNDRFSAERPEGSISTLTIQRTEQRDSAMYRCASSAGRALQATNEKLFFGSGTQLSVL.

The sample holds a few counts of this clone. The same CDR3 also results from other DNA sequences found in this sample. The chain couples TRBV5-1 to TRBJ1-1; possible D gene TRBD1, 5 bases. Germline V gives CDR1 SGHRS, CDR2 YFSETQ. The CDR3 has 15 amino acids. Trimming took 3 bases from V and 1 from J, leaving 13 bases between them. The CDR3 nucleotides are TGCGCCAGCAGCTCGGGAGGGGCGAGGAACACTGAAGCTTTCTTT. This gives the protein CASSSGGARNTEAFF.

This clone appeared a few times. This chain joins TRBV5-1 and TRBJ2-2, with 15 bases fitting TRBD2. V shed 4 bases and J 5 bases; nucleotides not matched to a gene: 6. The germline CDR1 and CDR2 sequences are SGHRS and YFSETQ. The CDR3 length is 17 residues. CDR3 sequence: CASSAGLAGGLTGELFF. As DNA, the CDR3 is TGCGCCAGCAGCGCGGGACTAGCGGGGGGTCTGACCGGGGAGCTGTTTTTT.

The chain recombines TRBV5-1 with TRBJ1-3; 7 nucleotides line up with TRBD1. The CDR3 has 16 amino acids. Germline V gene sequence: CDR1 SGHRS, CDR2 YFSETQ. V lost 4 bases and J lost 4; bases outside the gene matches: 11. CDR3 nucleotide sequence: TGCGCCAGCAGCGCGACAGGGTGGCTCGACGGAAACACCATATATTTT. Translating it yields CASSATGWLDGNTIYF. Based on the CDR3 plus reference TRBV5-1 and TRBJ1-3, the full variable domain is KAGVTQTPRYLIKTRGQQVTLSCSPISGHRSVSWYQQTPGQGLQFLFEYFSETQRNKGNFPGRFSGRQFSNSRSEMNVSTLELGDSALYLCASSATGWLDGNTIYFGEGSWLTVV.

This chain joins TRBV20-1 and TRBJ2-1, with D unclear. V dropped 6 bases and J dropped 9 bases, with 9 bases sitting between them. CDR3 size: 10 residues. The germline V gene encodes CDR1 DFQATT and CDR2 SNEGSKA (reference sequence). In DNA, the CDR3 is TGCAGTGCCCTCAGACTTGAGCAGTTCTTC. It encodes CSALRLEQFF.

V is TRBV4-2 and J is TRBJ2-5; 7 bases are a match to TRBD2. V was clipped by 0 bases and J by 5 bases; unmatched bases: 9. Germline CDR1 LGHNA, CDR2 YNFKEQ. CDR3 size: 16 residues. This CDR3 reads CASSQEWRQGGETQYF. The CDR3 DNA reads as TGTGCCAGCAGCCAAGAATGGCGCCAGGGAGGGGAGACCCAGTACTTC.

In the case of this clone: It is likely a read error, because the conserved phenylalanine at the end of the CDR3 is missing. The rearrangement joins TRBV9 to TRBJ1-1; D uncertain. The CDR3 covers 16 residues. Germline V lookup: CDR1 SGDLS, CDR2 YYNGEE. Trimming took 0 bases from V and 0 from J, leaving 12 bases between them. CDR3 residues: CASSVGAEPLNTEAFL. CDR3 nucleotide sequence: TGTGCCAGCAGCGTAGGGGCAGAACCCTTGAACACTGAAGCTTTCCTT.

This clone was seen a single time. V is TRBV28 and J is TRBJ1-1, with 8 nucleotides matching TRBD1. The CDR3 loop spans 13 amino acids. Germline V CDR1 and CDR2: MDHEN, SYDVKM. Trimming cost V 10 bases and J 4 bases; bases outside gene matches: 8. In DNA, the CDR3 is TGTGCCACCGGACCCGGGACAGGCACTGAAGCTTTCTTT. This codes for CATGPGTGTEAFF.

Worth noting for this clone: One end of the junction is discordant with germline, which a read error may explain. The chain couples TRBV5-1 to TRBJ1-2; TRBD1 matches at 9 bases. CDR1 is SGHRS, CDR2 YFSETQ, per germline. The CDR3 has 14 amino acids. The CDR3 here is CASSLPDRGEAYPF. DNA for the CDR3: TGCGCCAGCAGCTTGCCCGACAGGGGGGAGGCTTACCCCTTC.

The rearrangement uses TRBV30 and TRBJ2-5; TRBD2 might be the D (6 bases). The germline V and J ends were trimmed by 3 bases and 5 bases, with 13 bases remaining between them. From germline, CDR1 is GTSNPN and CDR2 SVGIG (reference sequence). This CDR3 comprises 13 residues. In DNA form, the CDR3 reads TGTGCCTGGAGGGAGGGAAGGCGGGAGACCCAGTACTTC. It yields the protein CAWREGRRETQYF.

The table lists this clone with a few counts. CDR3 sequence reads: CASSRQDSNTEAFF. The CDR3 DNA reads as TGCGCCAGCTCCCGACAGGACTCAAACACTGAAGCTTTCTTT. The chain has TRBV5-1 and TRBJ1-1; D is perhaps TRBD1 (6 bases). Trimming took 7 bases from V and 2 from J, leaving 15 bases between them. In germline, CDR1 is SGHRS, CDR2 YFSETQ. The CDR3 contains 14 residues.